The clone carrying this TCR beta chain was observed a handful of times. Since all of the isolated RNA was reverse transcribed, expressed TCRB transcripts were what got sequenced. Method: immunoSEQ multiplex PCR; TCRdb's copy keeps in-frame clones and lacks some. The table includes about 160,000 clones, roughly 8% detected once. V lost 2 bases and J lost 3, with 10 bases in between. Germline lookup yields CDR1 MNHEY and CDR2 SVGAGI. This CDR3 has 14 amino acids. This sample was taken from a study of beta chain features in type 1 diabetes. About the research overall: Examination of sorted cells across all samples involved 90 million to 120 million cells.

Purity above 95% was achieved in all sorted populations. V usage is TRBV6-5 and J usage is TRBJ1-1; no clear D. This TCR came from a man aged 18 to 29 in good health. The material sequenced was central memory CD4+ T cells from blood. The CDR3 here is CASSYRRGDTEAFF. The CDR3 DNA reads TGTGCCAGCAGTTACCGGCGAGGAGACACTGAAGCTTTCTTT.